The rows below give T cell receptor beta chains drawn from one sample of a study of blood T cell repertoires in COVID-19. Using immunoSEQ multiplex PCR, the repertoire was profiled, and TCRdb retains in-frame clones only, with some absent. The sample lists fewer than 350,000 clones, 70% to 90% occurring once. Sequencing input: peripheral blood. These receptors were taken from a woman in her 30s who had recovered from COVID-19. Both conserved end residues are part of each CDR3. D genes are given only for firm matches. Some rows mark clone size as missing; the rest say once, few, many or name a class of expanded clone.

clone_size d_call j_call cdr3_length v_call cdr3_nt cdr3_aa
. TRBD1 TRBJ2-7 13 TRBV4-1 TGCGCCAGCAGTCGACAGGGTCGGAACGAGCAGTACTTC CASSRQGRNEQYF
. . TRBJ1-6 15 TRBV11-2 TGTGCCAGCAGCTTAGGCCGCGGATATAATTCACCCCTCCACTTT CASSLGRGYNSPLHF
. . TRBJ1-2 14 TRBV2 TGTGCCAGCAGTGGTGAACAGGGCGGGTATGGCTACACCTTC CASSGEQGGYGYTF
. . TRBJ1-4 15 TRBV6-5 TGTGCCAGCAGTCCCGAGCAAGCAACTAATGAAAAACTGTTTTTT CASSPEQATNEKLFF
. TRBD1 TRBJ1-5 16 TRBV28 TGTGCCAGCAGGACTATGACAGGGGATAGCAATCAGCCCCAGCATTTT CASRTMTGDSNQPQHF
. . TRBJ2-3 15 TRBV5-4 TGTGCCAGCAGCTTGGAGGGGATTGGCACAGATACGCAGTATTTT CASSLEGIGTDTQYF
. . TRBJ2-7 11 TRBV19 TGTGCCAGTAGCGGGACATCCGAGCAGTACTTC CASSGTSEQYF
. . TRBJ2-1 15 TRBV9 TGTGCCAGCAGCGTTGGGACTGGCTCCTACAATGAGCAGTTCTTC CASSVGTGSYNEQFF
. . TRBJ2-7 15 TRBV2 TGTGCCAGCAGTGAACGGGCAGGGCCGACCTACGAGCAGTACTTC CASSERAGPTYEQYF
. . TRBJ2-7 14 TRBV10-2 TGCGCCAGCAGTGAGTTCCAGAAACCGGGGGAGCAGTACTTC CASSEFQKPGEQYF
. . TRBJ2-1 15 TRBV9 TGTGCCAGCAGCGTAGAAAGGCTAGCGATAAATGAGCAGTTCTTC CASSVERLAINEQFF
. TRBD1 TRBJ2-7 14 TRBV4-3 TGCGCCAGCAGCCCGATGACAGGGGCCTACGAGCAGTACTTC CASSPMTGAYEQYF
. . TRBJ2-5 11 TRBV20-1 TGCGGCGGCGAGCTACAAGAGACCCAGTACTTC CGGELQETQYF
. TRBD1 TRBJ2-5 14 TRBV28 TGTGCCAGCAGTCCGGACAGGGGTGGGGAGACCCAGTACTTC CASSPDRGGETQYF
. . TRBJ1-1 14 TRBV19 TGTGCCAGCGCACCTGATCAGGGAAGGACTGAAGCTTTCTTT CASAPDQGRTEAFF
. TRBD1 TRBJ2-2 14 TRBV7-9 TGTGCCAGCAGCTGGACAGGGGACACCGGGGAGCTGTTTTTT CASSWTGDTGELFF
. . TRBJ2-1 12 TRBV29-1 TGCAGCGTTGAAGGGTTTGCGGATGAGCAGTTCTTC CSVEGFADEQFF
. TRBD1 TRBJ1-1 15 TRBV9 TGTGCCAGCAGCGTAGGGGCAGGGGGAAACACTGAAGCTTTCTTT CASSVGAGGNTEAFF
. TRBD1 TRBJ2-3 15 TRBV5-1 TGCGCCAGCAGCTTGGTGGGACAGGGAAGCAATACGCAGTATTTT CASSLVGQGSNTQYF
. . TRBJ2-2 16 TRBV11-1 TGTGCCAGCAGCATACGTACAGGGAGGAACACCGGGGAGCTGTTTTTT CASSIRTGRNTGELFF
. . TRBJ2-5 12 TRBV3-1/TRBV3-2 TGTGCCAGCAGTTCGACAGAAGAGACCCAGTACTTC CASSSTEETQYF
. . TRBJ2-6 16 TRBV4-1 TGCGCCAGCAGCCCTTTAGGGGTCGGCGGGGCCAACGTCCTGACTTTC CASSPLGVGGANVLTF
. TRBD1 TRBJ2-2 17 TRBV10-1 TGCGCCAGCAGTGAGTCCACAGGGGCCCGGGGCACCGGGGAGCTGTTTTTT CASSESTGARGTGELFF
. . TRBJ1-1 18 TRBV3-1/TRBV3-2 TGTGCCAGCAGCCAAGATCCGGGGGAGGTCGGGATGAACACTGAAGCTTTCTTT CASSQDPGEVGMNTEAFF
. TRBD2 TRBJ2-1 16 TRBV3-1/TRBV3-2 TGTGCCAGCAGCCAAGCCCCTAGCGGGAGTATCTATGAGCAGTTCTTC CASSQAPSGSIYEQFF
few . TRBJ1-4 14 TRBV6-5 TGTGCCAGCAGCTCCGATTGGGCGGGTGAAAAACTGTTTTTT CASSSDWAGEKLFF
. TRBD1 TRBJ2-2 15 TRBV2 TGTGCCAGCAAGGGGGCGCAAGGAAACACCGGGGAGCTGTTTTTT CASKGAQGNTGELFF
. . TRBJ1-6 13 TRBV6-1 TGTGCCAGCAGTGAACTAGGGGGTCCACCCCTCCACTTT CASSELGGPPLHF
. . TRBJ2-7 11 TRBV12-3/TRBV12-4 TGTGCCAGCGGTCTGGGAGACGAGCAGTACTTC CASGLGDEQYF
. . TRBJ2-7 16 TRBV7-3 TGTGCCAGCAGCTTAGAGGCGGGCCCCCCCTACTACGAGCAGTACTTC CASSLEAGPPYYEQYF
. TRBD1 TRBJ1-1 16 TRBV15 TGTGCCACCAGCAGAGATAGGACAGGGGGCAACACTGAAGCTTTCTTT CATSRDRTGGNTEAFF
. . TRBJ1-2 12 TRBV7-2 TGTGCCAGCTCCGACAGTGGATATGGCTACACCTTC CASSDSGYGYTF
once TRBD1 TRBJ2-3 15 TRBV5-6 TGTGCCAGCAGCTTGGTTGTAGGGGGCTCGGATACGCAGTATTTT CASSLVVGGSDTQYF
. . TRBJ2-5 13 TRBV2 TGTGCCAGCACCGGGCTGAGCGGAGAGACCCAGTACTTC CASTGLSGETQYF
. . TRBJ1-1 15 TRBV6-4 TGTGCCGGCACGGGTGGGAGGGATCTTCACACTGAAGCTTTCTTT CAGTGGRDLHTEAFF
. . TRBJ2-3 15 TRBV7-2 TGTGCCAGCAGCTTAGTTCTTGCCCCTGCGGATACGCAGTATTTT CASSLVLAPADTQYF
. . TRBJ2-3 16 TRBV9 TGTGCCAGCAGCGTAGGAGGCGGGGTGAGCACAGATACGCAGTATTTT CASSVGGGVSTDTQYF
. TRBD2 TRBJ2-7 13 TRBV12-3/TRBV12-4 TGTGCCAGCAGATCAAGCGGGACTTACGAGCAGTACTTC CASRSSGTYEQYF
. TRBD1 TRBJ2-7 14 TRBV5-1 TGCGCCAGCAGCTCTGCCGGGACAGCTTACGAGCAGTACTTC CASSSAGTAYEQYF
. . TRBJ2-1 15 TRBV2 TGTGCCAGCAGTGTAGAACTAGAGTATGTTGATGAGCAGTTCTTC CASSVELEYVDEQFF
. TRBD1 TRBJ2-7 13 TRBV10-1 TGCGCCAGCCGAGGACAGGGTTCCGACGAGCAGTACTTC CASRGQGSDEQYF
. TRBD1 TRBJ1-4 16 TRBV19 TGTGCCAGTAGTTCGACGACAGGGGGCAGACGAGAAAAACTGTTTTTT CASSSTTGGRREKLFF
. TRBD1 TRBJ2-1 17 TRBV27 TGTGCCAGCAGTTCTATCCCGGGGACAGGTCCCTACAATGAGCAGTTCTTC CASSSIPGTGPYNEQFF
. TRBD2 TRBJ2-7 18 TRBV3-1/TRBV3-2 TGTGCCAGCAGCCCCCTACTAGCGGGGGGCCGCAGCTCCTACGAGCAGTACTTC CASSPLLAGGRSSYEQYF
. TRBD1 TRBJ2-7 14 TRBV2 TGTGCCAGCAGCTACGACAGGGGCTCCTACGAGCAGTACTTC CASSYDRGSYEQYF
once . TRBJ1-5 13 TRBV19 TGTGCCACCATGGGGGGGAGCAATCAGCCCCAGCATTTT CATMGGSNQPQHF
. . TRBJ1-1 14 TRBV28 TGTGCCAGCAGTTTGGTGGGGGGAGGTACTGAAGCTTTCTTT CASSLVGGGTEAFF
. TRBD1 TRBJ2-2 15 TRBV9 TGTGCCAGCACCGTTGGGACAGGGAGCACCGGGGAGCTGTTTTTT CASTVGTGSTGELFF
. . TRBJ1-6 16 TRBV5-1 TGCGCCAGCAGCTTGGGAAAGAGCTCCTATAATTCACCCCTCCACTTT CASSLGKSSYNSPLHF
few TRBD1 TRBJ2-1 15 TRBV5-5 TGTGCCAGCAGCTTGTCCGACAGGGGGGGAAATGAGCAGTTCTTC CASSLSDRGGNEQFF
. TRBD2 TRBJ2-1 13 TRBV6-5 TGTGCCAGCAGCCTCCCGGGGGGGGATGAGCAGTTCTTC CASSLPGGDEQFF
. TRBD1 TRBJ2-1 15 TRBV19 TGTGCCAGTAGTTTATCCGGGACAGGGCCAGGGGAGCAGTTCTTC CASSLSGTGPGEQFF
. . TRBJ1-1 13 TRBV28 TGTGCCAGCGTCCGGGACTCGAACACTGAAGCTTTCTTT CASVRDSNTEAFF
. . TRBJ1-2 12 TRBV30 TGTGCCTGGAGTACTACTAACTATGGCTACACCTTC CAWSTTNYGYTF
. TRBD2 TRBJ2-7 15 TRBV27 TGTGCCAGCAGTTCAGGACTAGCGGGAGCCCTTGAGCAGTACTTC CASSSGLAGALEQYF
. . TRBJ2-3 14 TRBV4-1 TGCGCCAGCAGCCGCACGGGAGATCGAAATACGCAGTATTTT CASSRTGDRNTQYF